These T cell receptor beta chains were read from a single sample in a study of cytomegalovirus exposure and HLA in healthy donors. Profiled with immunoSEQ multiplex PCR; TCRdb holds only in-frame clones, not every one. The table has over 120,000 clones, over 70% seen once; the top ten hold roughly 4.8%. The sample comprised PBMCs. Receptors were obtained from a man aged 35-49 years in good health and CMV-seronegative. The CDR3 runs from the conserved cysteine through the conserved F or W. The D gene is left open where the match is weak. Clone size appears in some rows only: once, few, many, or a class for an expanded clone.

D	V	size	J	length	DNA	CDR3
TRBD1	TRBV6-5	.	TRBJ2-7	11	TGTGCCAGTAGACAGGGGTACGAGCAGTACTTC	CASRQGYEQYF
.	TRBV11-2	.	TRBJ1-1	10	TGTGCCAGCAGCCCTATTGAAGCTTTCTTT	CASSPIEAFF
TRBD2	TRBV4-3	.	TRBJ2-1	18	TGCGCCAGCAGCCAAGTGCCCGCGGGGGTAAGCTCCTACAATGAGCAGTTCTTC	CASSQVPAGVSSYNEQFF
TRBD1	TRBV27	.	TRBJ1-6	14	TGTGCCAGCAATATAGACAGGGGGGATTCACCCCTCCACTTT	CASNIDRGDSPLHF
TRBD1	TRBV29-1	.	TRBJ1-1	14	TGCAGCGTTCAGGGACAGCTTATGAACACTGAAGCTTTCTTT	CSVQGQLMNTEAFF
TRBD2	TRBV11-2	.	TRBJ2-1	16	TGTGCCAGCAGCTTAGATATTTGGCGGGGGGGCTATGAGCAGTTCTTC	CASSLDIWRGGYEQFF
.	TRBV5-1	.	TRBJ1-3	14	TGCGCCAGCAGGGAGGGGTTCTCTGGAAACACCATATATTTT	CASREGFSGNTIYF
TRBD1	TRBV2	.	TRBJ2-7	13	TGTGCCACAGCCGGGACAGGGACCTACGAGCAGTACTTC	CATAGTGTYEQYF
TRBD1	TRBV15	once	TRBJ1-5	16	TGTGCCACCAGCGCTCGGGACAGGGGTTACGATCAGCCCCAGCATTTT	CATSARDRGYDQPQHF
TRBD1	TRBV19	.	TRBJ1-4	14	TGTGCCAGTAGTGGGGACAGGAGGAATGAAAAACTGTTTTTT	CASSGDRRNEKLFF
TRBD1	TRBV9	few	TRBJ1-4	14	TGTGCCAGCAGCGTCGACAGGGGGCAGGAAAAACTGTTTTTT	CASSVDRGQEKLFF
.	TRBV6-6	.	TRBJ1-1	10	TGTGCCACAAGGGGTCCAAAAGCTTTCTTT	CATRGPKAFF
TRBD1	TRBV19	.	TRBJ2-1	15	TGTGCCAGTAGTATTTTAGGGGACAGGGGCAATGAGCAGTTCTTC	CASSILGDRGNEQFF
TRBD2	TRBV6-1	.	TRBJ2-7	13	TGTGCCAGCAGCCACAACGGGGGGGGCGAGCAGTACTTC	CASSHNGGGEQYF
.	TRBV2	.	TRBJ1-4	14	TGTGCCAGCGGCCTGATAGGGGGTAATGAAAAACTGTTTTTT	CASGLIGGNEKLFF
.	TRBV21-1	.	TRBJ1-1	16	TGTGCCAGCAGCAAAGAGGAGGACAGAATGAACACTGAAGCTTTCTTT	CASSKEEDRMNTEAFF
.	TRBV6-1	.	TRBJ1-5	15	TGTGCCAGCAGTGAAGCGTGGGAGGTCTTTGAGCCCCAGCATTTT	CASSEAWEVFEPQHF
TRBD1	TRBV6-5	.	TRBJ2-7	16	TGTGCCAGCAGTTACGAGACAGGGGGCTTGACCTACGAGCAGTACTTC	CASSYETGGLTYEQYF
TRBD1	TRBV6-5	.	TRBJ2-7	14	TGTGCCAGCAGTTACTTGGGACAGGCTTACGAGCAGTACTTC	CASSYLGQAYEQYF
.	TRBV7-3	.	TRBJ2-1	12	TGTGCCAGCACCCCGGAGGGTTATGAGCAGTTCTTC	CASTPEGYEQFF
.	TRBV27	.	TRBJ1-2	14	TGTGCCAGCAGTTCCCTGGACAGCAGCTATGGCTACACCTTC	CASSSLDSSYGYTF
.	TRBV5-1	.	TRBJ2-7	13	TGCGCCAGCAGCTTGTCAGGCAACTACGAGCAGTACTTC	CASSLSGNYEQYF
TRBD1	TRBV6-5	.	TRBJ1-2	15	TGTGCCAGCAGTACGGAGGGACAGGGGGCGGATGGCTACACCTTC	CASSTEGQGADGYTF
.	TRBV30	.	TRBJ1-3	13	TGTGCCTGGAGGACAGCCTCTGGAAACACCATATATTTT	CAWRTASGNTIYF
TRBD1	TRBV7-2	.	TRBJ2-7	15	TGTGCCAGCAGCTTGAGAGGGACAGGGACCTACGAGCAGTACTTC	CASSLRGTGTYEQYF
.	TRBV6-1	.	TRBJ2-5	15	TGTGCCAGCAGTGAAGGACAGGCGATAAGGGAGACCCAGCACTTC	CASSEGQAIRETQHF
.	TRBV25-1	once	TRBJ2-5	14	TGTGCCAGCAGTGATTCACAGGGTCAAGAGACCCAGTACTTC	CASSDSQGQETQYF
.	TRBV11-2	.	TRBJ2-3	13	TGTGCCAGCAGCTTAGGGCCAAAGGATACGCAGTATTTT	CASSLGPKDTQYF
.	TRBV9	.	TRBJ2-7	14	TGTGCCAGCAGCGTAGGAGACAGCCTCTACGAGCAGTACTTC	CASSVGDSLYEQYF
.	TRBV14	.	TRBJ1-6	15	TGTGCCAGCAGCCAACAGGGCTCCTATAATTCACCCCTCCACTTT	CASSQQGSYNSPLHF
.	TRBV15	.	TRBJ2-7	15	TGTGCCACCAGCAGAGATCTGCAGGGTAACTACGAGCAGTACTTC	CATSRDLQGNYEQYF
.	TRBV19	.	TRBJ1-4	13	TGTGCCAGTACCCTAGGGGGGGGTGAAAAACTGTTTTTT	CASTLGGGEKLFF
.	TRBV27	.	TRBJ1-5	15	TGTGCCAGCAGTTCAGGGGTGACTAACAATCAGCCCCAGCATTTT	CASSSGVTNNQPQHF
.	TRBV28	.	TRBJ2-5	14	TGTGCCAGCAGTATGAGGCTAGGGGCCGAGACCCAGTACTTC	CASSMRLGAETQYF
.	TRBV12-2	.	TRBJ2-6	17	TGTGCAAGTCGCCAAAGACAGGGTGACTCTGGGGCCAACGTCCTGACTTTC	CASRQRQGDSGANVLTF
.	TRBV5-1	.	TRBJ1-1	12	TGCGCCAGCAGCTTGGGAGGGATGCAAGCTTTCTTT	CASSLGGMQAFF